The 12 T cell receptor beta chains below come from one sample, sequenced in a study of blood T cell repertoires in COVID-19 (dated by TCRdb to between 2020 and 2021). The library was built by means of the immunoSEQ multiplex PCR assay. What TCRdb holds here is the immuneACCESS table cut down to in-frame rearrangements. Part of the clones is not present; checked against another copy, under half of the missing clones reflect an unresolved V gene, and the others are unexplained. The sample contains 200,000 to 250,000 clones, about 90% of them found a single time. 3% to 3.5% of the sample rests with the top ten. Sequencing used PBMCs or T cells enriched from blood (not recorded which). The receptor set was obtained from a woman aged 45 to 65 in a cohort exposed to, infected with or recovered from COVID-19 (not recorded which).

The V and J genes are TRBV7-3 and TRBJ1-2, with D possibly TRBD1 on 5 matching bases. The CDR3 is made up of 14 amino acids. Germline CDR1 is SGHTA and CDR2 is FQGTGA. V was clipped by 5 bases and J by 4 bases, with 14 bases between them. The CDR3 sequence is CASSQVRESYGYTF. The CDR3 DNA is TGTGCCAGCAGCCAGGTCAGGGAATCCTATGGCTACACCTTC.

The CDR3 sequence is CASSQDSSGNTIYF. CDR3 nucleotides: TGCGCCAGCAGCCAGGACAGCTCTGGAAACACCATATATTTT. The V gene is TRBV5-1, the J gene TRBJ1-3; weak D call: TRBD1 (6 bases). V dropped 4 bases and J dropped 0 bases, with 8 bases sitting between them. Germline CDR1 reads SGHRS; CDR2 reads YFSETQ. The length of the CDR3 is 14 residues.

The chain has TRBV5-1 and TRBJ2-2; 8 bases are shared with TRBD1. Trimming at V came to 0 bases and at J to 3 bases, leaving 4 bases not matched to a gene. Germline assignment: CDR1 SGHRS and CDR2 YFSETQ. The CDR3 consists of 16 residues. This chain's CDR3 is CASSLEAGGHTGELFF. CDR3 sequence (DNA): TGCGCCAGCAGCTTGGAGGCAGGGGGCCACACCGGGGAGCTGTTTTTT.

The chain recombines TRBV7-9 with TRBJ1-5, with 9 bases identical to TRBD1. This CDR3 comprises 16 residues. The ends lost 6 bases at V and 6 bases at J; junction bases unmatched: 12. CDR1 SEHNR and CDR2 FQNEAQ come from the germline V gene (reference sequence). The CDR3 spells CASSYSTGGAGQPQHF. CDR3 sequence (DNA): TGTGCCAGCAGTTACTCTACAGGGGGCGCGGGTCAGCCCCAGCATTTT.

The chain couples TRBV9 to TRBJ1-1; D gene uncertain. The V end lost 6 bases, the J end lost 0 bases, and 9 bases lay between the germline ends. The CDR3 contains 13 residues. The germline V gene encodes CDR1 SGDLS and CDR2 YYNGEE. CDR3 loop: CASTPGLNTEAFF. Here the CDR3 DNA reads TGTGCCAGCACCCCTGGGCTGAACACTGAAGCTTTCTTT.

This clone was seen a single time. This CDR3 is CASSQGFSGGALNEQFF. CDR3 nucleotides: TGCGCCAGCAGCCAAGGTTTTAGCGGGGGGGCCCTCAATGAGCAGTTCTTC. The V gene is TRBV4-3, the J gene TRBJ2-1; 11 bases are a match to TRBD2. V shed 1 base, J shed 6 bases, and the junction held 8 bases outside the gene matches. This CDR3 region has 17 residues. CDR1 is LGHNA, CDR2 YSLEER, per germline.

The rearrangement links TRBV7-9 to TRBJ1-6; D remains ambiguous. The V gene lost 1 base and the J gene lost 15 bases, with 10 bases spanning the gap. The CDR3 runs to 12 residues. Per the germline V gene, CDR1 is SEHNR and CDR2 is FQNEAQ (reference sequence). The CDR3 region has the DNA TGTGCCAGCAGCTTAGGGCAGGCCCTCCTCCACTTT. Residues: CASSLGQALLHF.

The V and J genes are TRBV7-3 and TRBJ1-2; TRBD1 aligns across 9 bases. V shed 5 bases, J shed 8 bases, and the junction held 12 bases outside the gene matches. The CDR3 length is 15 residues. CDR1 SGHTA and CDR2 FQGTGA come from the germline V gene. Here the CDR3 reads CASSPRTGVVEGYTF. The CDR3 bases are TGTGCCAGCAGCCCCAGGACAGGGGTCGTCGAGGGCTACACCTTC. Complete variable domain (other parts from reference TRBV7-3 and TRBJ1-2): GAGVSQTPSNKVTEKGKYVELRCDPISGHTALYWYRQSLGQGPEFLIYFQGTGAADDSGLPNDRFFAVRPEGSVSTLKIQRTERGDSAVYLCASSPRTGVVEGYTFGSGTRLTVV.

The chain couples TRBV6-5 to TRBJ1-1; 9 bases map to TRBD1. Per germline, CDR1 MNHEY and CDR2 SVGAGI. The trim removed 6 bases at V and 7 bases at J, leaving 9 bases unmatched. This CDR3 has 14 residues. CDR3 sequence: CASRTGTGSYEAFF. The CDR3 DNA follows: TGTGCCAGCAGGACCGGGACAGGGTCTTATGAAGCTTTCTTT.

The chain is built from TRBV19 and TRBJ2-7, with 10 bases fitting TRBD2. The J segment lost 7 bases and the V segment lost 8 bases, leaving 20 bases of the junction unmatched. Per germline, CDR1 LNHDA and CDR2 SQIVND (reference sequence). The CDR3 contains 17 residues. In DNA form, the CDR3 reads TGTGCCAGTGCCCCCGAAGGAATGACTAGCGGGTTGCGGGAGCAGTACTTC. It specifies CASAPEGMTSGLREQYF.

CDR3 in DNA: TGCGCCAGCAGCCAAGCTTGGGCCACCGGGGAGCTGTTTTTT. Residues: CASSQAWATGELFF. The chain couples TRBV4-3 to TRBJ2-2; D remains ambiguous. The ends were cut back, 1 base at V and 4 bases at J, with 7 bases in the middle. The CDR3 sequence is 14 residues long. Germline lookup yields CDR1 LGHNA and CDR2 YSLEER.

The count of this clone is one. The genes are TRBV6-2 or TRBV6-3 and TRBJ1-2; D unresolved. Trimming removed 6 bases from V and 3 bases from J, with 17 bases in between. CDR3 size: 15 residues. Per germline, CDR1 MNHEY and CDR2 SVGEGT. The CDR3 coding sequence is TGTGCCAGCAGCTTTTCGGGAACTGAGTACTATGGCTACACCTTC. Residues: CASSFSGTEYYGYTF.